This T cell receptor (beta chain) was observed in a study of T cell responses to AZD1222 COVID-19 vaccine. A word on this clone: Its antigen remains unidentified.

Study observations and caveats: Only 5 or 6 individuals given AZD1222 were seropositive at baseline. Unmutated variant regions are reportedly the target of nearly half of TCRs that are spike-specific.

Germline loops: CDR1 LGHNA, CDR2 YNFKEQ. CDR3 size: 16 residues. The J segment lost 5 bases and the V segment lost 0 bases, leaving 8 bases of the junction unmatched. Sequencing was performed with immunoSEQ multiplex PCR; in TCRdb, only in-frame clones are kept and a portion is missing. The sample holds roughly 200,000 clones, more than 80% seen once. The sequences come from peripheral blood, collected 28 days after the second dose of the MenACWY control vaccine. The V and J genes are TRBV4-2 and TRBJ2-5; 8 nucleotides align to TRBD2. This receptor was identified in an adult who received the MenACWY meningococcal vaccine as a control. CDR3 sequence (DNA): TGTGCCAGCAGCCAAGATTCCAGCGGGAGAAATGAGACCCAGTACTTC. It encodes CASSQDSSGRNETQYF.